This T cell receptor (beta chain) was captured by sequencing in a study of naive and memory T cell subsets. Germline assignment: CDR1 LNHDA and CDR2 SQIVND (reference sequence). There are 12 residues in the CDR3. With 8 bases clipped from V and 6 bases from J, the junction kept 3 bases outside the gene matches. In this sample, this clonotype turned up many times. A UMI-containing oligonucleotide was joined by 3' ligation to the TCR cDNA template. Whole-blood samples were around 2.3 ml of peripheral blood from healthy adult volunteers. Input was about 1 to 1000 ng of DNase-treated total RNA without cell sorting. Amplification of ligated cDNA took four PCR rounds with SP2 and nested alpha and beta constant primers. Reverse transcription of blood and skin TCR RNA was primed at alpha and beta constant regions. TCRdb re-called the 5' RACE reads through MiXCR, storing one row per CDR3 protein. This table holds about 59,000 distinct CDR3 sequences, around 8% found once.

The V gene is TRBV19, the J gene TRBJ2-3; 9 bases line up with TRBD2. The sequence derives from a female donor in good health. CDR3: CASCGGDDTQYF. CDR3 sequence (DNA): TGTGCCAGTTGCGGGGGGGACGATACGCAGTATTTT.